This T cell receptor (beta chain) comes out of a study of Graves' ophthalmopathy and Graves' hyperthyroidism. Of note for this clonotype: Its antigen remains unidentified.

Regarding the study as a whole: Blood was where most expanded thyroid clonotypes above 0.001 frequency also turned up. The model reached 55% to 71% sensitivity and approximately 72% specificity for predicting ophthalmopathy progression.

With 6 bases removed from V and 5 bases from J, the gap between germline ends came to 19 bases. Germline CDR1 is MDHEN and CDR2 is SYDVKM. The CDR3 sequence is 15 residues long. Using RNA transcripts, the TCR beta CDR3 regions were amplified. An opening RT-PCR round employed HTBI primers and preceded a second-round multiplex PCR. Using its own MiXCR run on the multiplex PCR reads, TCRdb lists one record per CDR3 protein. The table records a few hundred thousand distinct CDR3 sequences, roughly 40% of them present only once. No donor had other autoimmune disease, uncontrolled infection, pregnancy or lactation.

Source material: peripheral blood or thyroid tissue (not recorded which). The chain employs TRBV28 and TRBJ2-5; either TRBD1 or TRBD2 may fit D (5 bases each). The sequence came from an adult man with Graves' hyperthyroidism. The DNA for the CDR3 is TGTGCCAGCAGCCCCCCTTCTTTAGGGGACGAGACCCAGTACTTC. Protein: CASSPPSLGDETQYF.